The 11 T cell receptor beta chains below were found in one sample sequenced in a study of CD8+CD57+ T cells in acquired aplastic anemia (dated 2018 in TCRdb). The data were produced on an Illumina HiSeq 2000. Profiling of TCR beta VDJ combinations and CDR3 sequences used genomic DNA as the template. TCRdb itself trimmed the public reads at Q25 with fastp, ran MiXCR and retained productive beta chains. Identical CDR3 protein sequences are pooled into one entry, listed with their most common genes and DNA. The sample data list 150,000 to 200,000 distinct CDR3 sequences, and about three fifths of these were observed just once. Of the sample, roughly 50% falls within the top ten clones. What was sequenced was sorted CD4+, CD8+, or CD8+CD57+ T cells (not recorded which) from PBMCs. These receptors were obtained from a human donor with severe aplastic anemia or a healthy control (not recorded which).

Worth noting for this clonotype: An end of the junction differs from the germline gene, which may be a read error. This chain joins TRBV20-1 and TRBJ1-5, with D possibly TRBD1 on 5 matching bases. Germline CDR1 reads DFQATT; CDR2 reads SNEGSKA (reference sequence). CDR3 length: 13 residues. The CDR3 protein is CSARDSVNQPQHF. CDR3 nucleotide sequence: TGCAGTGCCAGAGACAGTGTCAATCAGCCCCAGCATTTT.

A remark on this clonotype: With a much larger clone just one base away, this may be a read error. J is TRBJ1-1 and V is TRBV30; D uncertain. This CDR3 is built from 10 residues. Germline V gene lookup returns CDR1 GTSNPN and CDR2 SVGIG (reference sequence). Trimming left V 5 bases short and J 8 bases short, with 9 bases between. The CDR3, as DNA: TGTGCCTGGGGTGAAGGGGAAGCTTTCTTT. Residues: CAWGEGEAFF.

This chain connects TRBV7-9 to TRBJ2-3, with D maybe TRBD2 (6 bases). Germline V lookup: CDR1 SEHNR, CDR2 FQNEAQ (reference sequence). Trimming removed 5 bases from V and 4 bases from J, with 16 bases in between. This CDR3 region has 15 residues. The CDR3 sequence is CASSGGTLYPDTQYF. CDR3 nucleotides: TGTGCCAGCAGCGGGGGGACTCTCTACCCAGATACGCAGTATTTT.

This chain uses TRBV10-3 with TRBJ2-1; 7 bases agree with TRBD2. Germline lookup yields CDR1 ENHRY and CDR2 SYGVKD. This CDR3 comprises 12 residues. V lost 6 bases, J lost 4 bases, and 0 bases stayed unmatched. Written as DNA, the CDR3 is TGTGCCATCAGGGGACTATACAATGAGCAGTTCTTC. Residues: CAIRGLYNEQFF.

This clonotype was found a few times. Relative to the germline gene, one junction end is altered; a read error may explain this. J is TRBJ2-5 and V is TRBV7-9, with 7 bases aligning to TRBD2. The germline V gene encodes CDR1 SEHNR and CDR2 FQNEAQ (reference sequence). The CDR3 contains 15 residues. The CDR3 DNA follows: TGTGCCACCAGCAGACCTGGGGGGGGGCAAGAGACCCAGTACTTC. Translated: CATSRPGGGQETQYF.

This clonotype is a singleton in its sample. The V gene is TRBV20-1, the J gene TRBJ2-7, with a possible D match to TRBD2 (6 bases). V lost 3 bases to trimming and J lost 5 bases, with 23 bases between them. CDR3 length equals 16 residues. Germline assignment: CDR1 DFQATT and CDR2 SNEGSKA (reference sequence). The CDR3 DNA follows: TGCAGTGCTAGCCTACCAGCCTCGACTAGTTTCCACGAGCAGTACTTC. Its protein product is CSASLPASTSFHEQYF.

The count of this clonotype is one. CDR3 coding DNA: TGTGCCAGCAGTGAATGGGTACAGGGGGCCCACGAGCAGTACTTC. It yields the protein CASSEWVQGAHEQYF. The gene calls are TRBV2 and TRBJ2-7; 9 positions agree with TRBD1. The V and J ends lost 2 bases and 5 bases, in that order; junction bases with no gene match: 7. Germline V CDR1 and CDR2: SNHLY, FYNNEI. The length of the CDR3 is 15 residues.

This clonotype was seen a few times. The chain combines TRBV15 with TRBJ2-7, with a possible D match to TRBD2 (5 bases). CDR1 is LNHNV, CDR2 YYDKDF, per germline (reference sequence). This CDR3 is 15 amino acids long. Trimming took 3 bases from V and 3 from J, leaving 15 bases between them. CDR3: CATSSGTSSIYEQYF. CDR3 bases: TGTGCCACCAGCAGTGGAACTAGTTCAATCTACGAGCAGTACTTC.

The rearrangement uses TRBV6-4 and TRBJ2-3, with TRBD1 matching 7 bases. With 3 bases clipped from V and 2 bases from J, the junction kept 5 bases outside the gene matches. CDR1 MRHNA and CDR2 SNTAGT come from the germline V gene. This CDR3 is built from 15 residues. Here the CDR3 reads CASSEGDRDTDTQYF. As DNA, the CDR3 is TGTGCCAGCAGTGAAGGTGACAGGGACACAGATACGCAGTATTTT.

As regards this clonotype: The junction does not match germline at one end; this may be a read error. The chain combines TRBV9 with TRBJ1-2, with 7 bases that match TRBD1. Germline-derived CDR1 and CDR2 are SGDLS and YYNGEE. CDR3 length: 15 residues. In DNA, the CDR3 is TGTGCCAGCAGCGTAGTAGGAGGGGGCGACTATAGCTACACCTTT. Protein sequence: CASSVVGGGDYSYTF.

The chain links TRBV15 to TRBJ2-7; 10 bases align to TRBD1. The CDR3 runs 17 residues. The trim removed 3 bases at V and 0 bases at J, leaving 8 bases unmatched. Germline lookup yields CDR1 LNHNV and CDR2 YYDKDF (reference sequence). The CDR3: CATSRHGTGDFSYEQYF. The CDR3 coding sequence is TGTGCCACCAGCAGGCACGGGACAGGGGATTTCTCCTACGAGCAGTACTTC.